The rows below give T cell receptor beta chains drawn from one sample of a study of T cell responses to AZD1222 COVID-19 vaccine. Method: immunoSEQ multiplex PCR; TCRdb's copy keeps in-frame clones and lacks some. In the table there are over 130,000 clones, roughly 94% of which are singletons. The sequenced sample was peripheral blood, obtained on day 0 of AZD1222 vaccination. These receptors came from an adult in good health. Each CDR3 is given with its conserved first and last residue. D genes are given only for firm matches. Clone size is shown for a subset of rows, as once, few, many or a class of expanded clone.

J,V,size,D,CDR3,DNA
TRBJ2-2,TRBV12-3/TRBV12-4,-,-,CASSLQNTGELFF,TGTGCCAGCAGTTTACAGAACACCGGGGAGCTGTTTTTT
TRBJ2-1,TRBV11-2,-,TRBD2,CASSSGLAVNNEQFF,TGTGCCAGCAGCTCGGGACTAGCGGTTAACAATGAGCAGTTCTTC
TRBJ1-5,TRBV7-4,-,-,CASSLVLTGPKKNQPQHF,TGTGCCAGCAGCTTAGTATTGACAGGTCCAAAAAAAAATCAGCCCCAGCATTTT
TRBJ2-1,TRBV7-8,once,-,CASSSPGSSYNEQFF,TGTGCCAGCAGCTCCCCGGGGAGCTCCTACAATGAGCAGTTCTTC
TRBJ2-3,TRBV4-1,-,TRBD1,CASSQEGTGALTDTQYF,TGCGCCAGCAGCCAAGAGGGGACAGGGGCCCTCACAGATACGCAGTATTTT
TRBJ2-3,TRBV27,-,-,CASRARGLDTQYF,TGTGCCAGCAGGGCCAGGGGATTAGATACGCAGTATTTT
TRBJ2-5,TRBV7-9,-,-,CASSLALGKETQYF,TGTGCCAGCAGCTTAGCCCTTGGTAAAGAGACCCAGTACTTC
TRBJ2-5,TRBV7-2,-,-,CASSLVWGTQETQYF,TGTGCCAGCAGCTTAGTATGGGGGACCCAAGAGACCCAGTACTTC
TRBJ2-2,TRBV14,-,TRBD2,CASSPTSGGAVYANTGELFF,TGTGCCAGCAGCCCAACTAGCGGGGGGGCCGTCTATGCGAACACCGGGGAGCTGTTTTTT
TRBJ2-3,TRBV5-8,-,-,CASSLDGRASTDTQYF,TGTGCCAGCAGCTTGGATGGGCGGGCTAGCACAGATACGCAGTATTTT
TRBJ1-2,TRBV29-1,-,-,CSVEGDYGYTF,TGCAGCGTTGAGGGAGACTATGGCTACACCTTC
TRBJ2-1,TRBV6-4,-,TRBD2,CASSDVAGGNNEQFF,TGTGCCAGCAGTGACGTAGCGGGAGGTAATAATGAGCAGTTCTTC
TRBJ1-4,TRBV5-8,once,-,CASSSWEATNEKLFF,TGTGCCAGCAGCTCGTGGGAGGCAACTAATGAAAAACTGTTTTTT
TRBJ2-5,TRBV25-1,-,-,CASSEAAGGETQYF,TGTGCCAGCAGTGAAGCGGCAGGAGGAGAGACCCAGTACTTC
TRBJ2-1,TRBV12-3/TRBV12-4,-,TRBD1,CASSRTGGHEQFF,TGTGCCAGCAGCAGGACAGGGGGCCATGAGCAGTTCTTC
TRBJ1-1,TRBV5-4,-,-,CASSLPGPSNTEAFF,TGTGCCAGCAGCTTACCGGGGCCGTCGAACACTGAAGCTTTCTTT
TRBJ2-1,TRBV6-5,-,TRBD2,CASSYSAGVGNEQFF,TGTGCCAGCAGTTACTCCGCGGGAGTGGGGAATGAGCAGTTCTTC